A single sample gave rise to the 8 T cell receptor beta chains below, sequenced in a study of shared clonotypes between healthy human individuals. Data came from immunoSEQ multiplex PCR; TCRdb stores just in-frame clones and leaves some out. The sample comprises a few hundred thousand clones, approximately 97% of which are singletons, and around 0.057% rests with the top ten. Sequencing input: naive CD4+ T cells sorted from blood. Specified subset: CD45RA+ positively selected. The receptors stem from a woman between 25 and 40 years old in good health.

The gene calls are TRBV19 and TRBJ2-4; maybe TRBD1 (6 bases). Germline loops: CDR1 LNHDA, CDR2 SQIVND (reference sequence). V was shortened by 3 bases and J by 2 bases, with 14 bases between the two germline ends. The CDR3 is made up of 16 amino acids. Here the CDR3 DNA reads TGTGCCAGTAGTATGGGTCAGGGGAAGACCAAAAACATTCAGTACTTC. Translated: CASSMGQGKTKNIQYF.

This sequence joins TRBV19 and TRBJ1-4; D gene unclear. Per germline, CDR1 LNHDA and CDR2 SQIVND (reference sequence). This CDR3 comprises 15 residues. Trimming took off 5 bases at V and 1 base at J, with 11 bases between the two ends. CDR3 coding DNA: TGTGCCAGTAGTGACCGAGGTTTAACTAATGAAAAACTGTTTTTT. Translated, it gives CASSDRGLTNEKLFF. Full variable domain (outside the CDR3, taken from reference TRBV19 and TRBJ1-4): DGGITQSPKYLFRKEGQNVTLSCEQNLNHDAMYWYRQDPGQGLRLIYYSQIVNDFQKGDIAEGYSVSREKKESFPLTVTSAQKNPTAFYLCASSDRGLTNEKLFFGSGTQLSVL.

The chain couples TRBV5-1 to TRBJ1-2, with 8 bases that match TRBD1. Germline V gives CDR1 SGHRS, CDR2 YFSETQ. V dropped 0 bases and J dropped 13; count of bases not matched to a gene: 8. The CDR3 runs 13 residues. The CDR3 region is CASSLGGQDSFTF. DNA of the CDR3: TGCGCCAGCAGCTTGGGGGGACAGGACAGTTTCACCTTC.

The rearrangement links TRBV7-9 to TRBJ2-5; TRBD2 aligns across 7 bases. The CDR3 length is 16 residues. Germline CDR1 and CDR2: SEHNR and FQNEAQ (reference sequence). V trimming: 6 bases; J trimming: 5 bases; junction bases outside the gene matches: 15. This chain's CDR3 is CASSLVDLPGGETQYF. The CDR3 bases are TGTGCCAGCAGTCTAGTCGACTTACCCGGGGGGGAGACCCAGTACTTC.

The gene calls are TRBV27 and TRBJ2-1; 10 bases map to TRBD2. The germline V gene has CDR1 MNHEY and CDR2 SMNVEV (reference sequence). The V gene end was trimmed by 6 bases and the J gene end by 3 bases; junction bases not matched to a gene: 8. There are 16 residues in the CDR3. The DNA for the CDR3 is TGTGCCAGCAGCCCCCGTCTAGCGGGAGACTACAATGAGCAGTTCTTC. Encoded protein: CASSPRLAGDYNEQFF.

V gene TRBV29-1 combines with J gene TRBJ2-4; 11 bases agree with TRBD2. From germline, CDR1 is SQVTM and CDR2 ANQGSEA. Trimming removed 4 bases from V and 3 bases from J; junction bases left unmatched: 5. The CDR3 runs 15 residues. DNA for the CDR3: TGCAGCGTTGTAAGGGGGACTAGCGGCAAAAACATTCAGTACTTC. This encodes CSVVRGTSGKNIQYF.

J is TRBJ2-1 and V is TRBV19; TRBD2 matches 13 bases. Losses at the gene ends were 4 bases for V and 4 bases for J; bases not matched to a gene: 10. The CDR3 runs 18 residues. From germline, CDR1 is LNHDA and CDR2 SQIVND (reference sequence). The CDR3, as DNA: TGTGCCAGTAGTACACTAGCGGGAGGGCCTTTGGGTTACAATGAGCAGTTCTTC. This encodes CASSTLAGGPLGYNEQFF. The complete variable domain, with remaining parts taken from reference TRBV19 and TRBJ2-1, reads DGGITQSPKYLFRKEGQNVTLSCEQNLNHDAMYWYRQDPGQGLRLIYYSQIVNDFQKGDIAEGYSVSREKKESFPLTVTSAQKNPTAFYLCASSTLAGGPLGYNEQFFGPGTRLTVL.

The gene calls are TRBV7-2 and TRBJ2-1; TRBD2 aligns across 8 bases. There are 17 residues in the CDR3. From germline, CDR1 is SGHTA and CDR2 FQGNSA. V gave up 1 base and J gave up 5 bases; unmatched junction bases: 10. CDR3 DNA: TGTGCCAGCAGCTTAGAATTTTCGGGTAGCGGGAACAATGAGCAGTTCTTC. It codes for CASSLEFSGSGNNEQFF.